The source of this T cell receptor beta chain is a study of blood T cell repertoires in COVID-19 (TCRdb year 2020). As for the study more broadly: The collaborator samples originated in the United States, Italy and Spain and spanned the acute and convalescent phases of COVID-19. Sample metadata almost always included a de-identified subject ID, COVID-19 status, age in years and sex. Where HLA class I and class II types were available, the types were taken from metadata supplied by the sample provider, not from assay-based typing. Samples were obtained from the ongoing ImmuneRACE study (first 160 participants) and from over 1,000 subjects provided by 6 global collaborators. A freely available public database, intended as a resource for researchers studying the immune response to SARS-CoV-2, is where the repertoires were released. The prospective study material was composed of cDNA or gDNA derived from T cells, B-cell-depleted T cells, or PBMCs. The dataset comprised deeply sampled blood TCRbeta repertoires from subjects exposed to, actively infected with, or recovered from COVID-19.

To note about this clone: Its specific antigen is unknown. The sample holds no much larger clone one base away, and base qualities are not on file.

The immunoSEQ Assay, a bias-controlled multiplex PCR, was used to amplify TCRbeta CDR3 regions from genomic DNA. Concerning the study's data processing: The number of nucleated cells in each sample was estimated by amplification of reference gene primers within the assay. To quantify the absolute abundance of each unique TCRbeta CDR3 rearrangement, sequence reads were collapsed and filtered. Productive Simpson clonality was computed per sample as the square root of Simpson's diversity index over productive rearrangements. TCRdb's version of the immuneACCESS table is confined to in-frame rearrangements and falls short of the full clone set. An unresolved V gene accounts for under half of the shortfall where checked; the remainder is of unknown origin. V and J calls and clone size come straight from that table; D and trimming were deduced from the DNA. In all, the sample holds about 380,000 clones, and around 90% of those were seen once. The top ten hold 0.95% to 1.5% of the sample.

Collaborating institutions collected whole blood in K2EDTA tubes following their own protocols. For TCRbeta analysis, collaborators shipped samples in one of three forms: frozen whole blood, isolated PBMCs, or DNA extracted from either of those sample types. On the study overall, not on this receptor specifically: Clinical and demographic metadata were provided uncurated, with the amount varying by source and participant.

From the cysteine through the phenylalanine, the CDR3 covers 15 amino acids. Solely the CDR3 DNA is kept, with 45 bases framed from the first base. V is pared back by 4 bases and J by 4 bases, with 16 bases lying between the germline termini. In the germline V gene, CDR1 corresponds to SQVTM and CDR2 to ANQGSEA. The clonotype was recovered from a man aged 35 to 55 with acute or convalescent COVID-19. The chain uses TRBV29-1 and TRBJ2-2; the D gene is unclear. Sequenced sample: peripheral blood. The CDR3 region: CSVVSLSSVTGELFF. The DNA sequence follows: TGCAGCGTTGTATCCCTTAGCTCAGTCACCGGGGAGCTGTTTTTT.